This record covers a single T cell receptor (beta chain). This sample stems from a study of Ad26.COV2.S vaccination and SARS-CoV-2 variants. This CDR3 has 15 residues. Trimming took off 0 bases at V and 8 bases at J, with 16 bases between the two ends. Germline lookup yields CDR1 SGHRS and CDR2 YFSETQ. Treatment meaning: about 20 received Ad26.COV2.S at low or high dose, single or two shots; about 5 received placebo; per-sample allocation not given. Collection of samples fell on day 63 after the first vaccine or placebo injection. In Boston, an adult donor aged 18-55 years took part. Measured with immunoSEQ multiplex PCR; TCRdb has only the in-frame clones, and not every one. Of some 240,000 clones listed, about 83% are singletons.

Sequenced here: peripheral blood, sampled in a trial of Ad26.COV2.S vaccine versus placebo. This clonotype was sampled from a person aged 18-65 years who received the Ad26.COV2.S COVID-19 vaccine or a placebo. The chain uses TRBV5-1 and TRBJ2-3; the D gene could be TRBD1 or TRBD2 (6 bases each). The CDR3 DNA is TGCGCCAGCAGCTTGGTACGGGGGCAAGGGGTTACGCAGTATTTT. Encoded protein: CASSLVRGQGVTQYF.